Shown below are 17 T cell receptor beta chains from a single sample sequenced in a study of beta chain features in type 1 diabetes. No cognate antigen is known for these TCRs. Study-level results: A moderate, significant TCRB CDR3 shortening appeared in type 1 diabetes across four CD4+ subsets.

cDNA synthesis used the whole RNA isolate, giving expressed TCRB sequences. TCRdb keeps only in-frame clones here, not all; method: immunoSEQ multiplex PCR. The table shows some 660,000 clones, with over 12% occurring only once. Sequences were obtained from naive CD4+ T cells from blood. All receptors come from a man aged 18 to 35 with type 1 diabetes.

Here the CDR3 reads CASSLAEGEKLFF. The CDR3 DNA is TGTGCCAGCAGCTTAGCGGAAGGGGAAAAACTGTTTTTT. The chain employs TRBV7-9 and TRBJ1-4; the D is unclear. There are 13 residues in the CDR3. The germline V gene has CDR1 SEHNR and CDR2 FQNEAQ (reference sequence). Trimming removed 0 bases from V and 8 bases from J, with 7 bases in between.

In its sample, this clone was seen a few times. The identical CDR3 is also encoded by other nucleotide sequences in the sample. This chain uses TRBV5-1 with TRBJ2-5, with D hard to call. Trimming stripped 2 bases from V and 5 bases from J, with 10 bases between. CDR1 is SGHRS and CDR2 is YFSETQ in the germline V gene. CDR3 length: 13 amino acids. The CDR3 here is CASSFSPEETQYF. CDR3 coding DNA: TGCGCCAGCAGCTTTTCTCCCGAGGAGACCCAGTACTTC.

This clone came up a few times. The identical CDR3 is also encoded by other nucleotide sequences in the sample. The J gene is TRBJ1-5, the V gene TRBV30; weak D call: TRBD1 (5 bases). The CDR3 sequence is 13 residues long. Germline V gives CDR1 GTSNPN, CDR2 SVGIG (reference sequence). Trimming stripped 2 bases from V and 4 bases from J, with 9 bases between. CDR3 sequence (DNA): TGTGCCTGGAGTCGTCGGGGGAATCAGCCCCAGCATTTT. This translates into CAWSRRGNQPQHF. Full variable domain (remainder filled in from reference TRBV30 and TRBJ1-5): SQTIHQWPATLVQPVGSPLSLECTVEGTSNPNLYWYRQAAGRGLQLLFYSVGIGQISSEVPQNLSASRPQDRQFILSSKKLLLSDSGFYLCAWSRRGNQPQHFGDGTRLSIL.

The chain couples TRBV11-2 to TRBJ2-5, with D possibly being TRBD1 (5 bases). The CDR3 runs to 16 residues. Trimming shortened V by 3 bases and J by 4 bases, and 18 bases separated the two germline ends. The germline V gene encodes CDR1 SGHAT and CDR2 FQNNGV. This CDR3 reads CASSFYIEAGRETQYF. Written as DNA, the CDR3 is TGTGCCAGCAGCTTCTACATCGAGGCAGGGCGAGAGACCCAGTACTTC.

The CDR3 coding sequence is TGTGCCAGCAGCCTAGGGGTGAGGGACACTGAAGCTTTCTTT. Translation gives CASSLGVRDTEAFF. This rearrangement joins TRBV7-2 to TRBJ1-1; D is possibly TRBD1 (5 bases). Trimming shortened V by 5 bases and J by 3 bases, and 13 bases separated the two germline ends. Per germline, CDR1 SGHTA and CDR2 FQGNSA. The CDR3 sequence is 14 residues long.

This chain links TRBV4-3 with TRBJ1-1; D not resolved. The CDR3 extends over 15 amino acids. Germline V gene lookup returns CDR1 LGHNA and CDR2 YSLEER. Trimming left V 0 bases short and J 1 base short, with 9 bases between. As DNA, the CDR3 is TGCGCCAGCAGCCAAGACCGTTCACGGAACACTGAAGCTTTCTTT. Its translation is CASSQDRSRNTEAFF.

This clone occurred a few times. The CDR3 DNA follows: TGTGCCTGGAGTGAGGGCGAAGGCCTAGCCAAAAACATTCAGTACTTC. Translating gives CAWSEGEGLAKNIQYF. The chain recombines TRBV30 with TRBJ2-4, with no clear D. V was cut by 1 base and J by 0 bases, with 13 bases left in between. CDR1 and CDR2 from the germline V gene are GTSNPN and SVGIG (reference sequence). The CDR3 extends over 16 amino acids.

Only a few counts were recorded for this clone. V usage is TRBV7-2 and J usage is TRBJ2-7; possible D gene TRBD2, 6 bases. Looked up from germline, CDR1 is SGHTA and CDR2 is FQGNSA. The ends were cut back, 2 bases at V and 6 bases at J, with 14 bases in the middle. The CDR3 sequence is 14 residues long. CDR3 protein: CASSLMLARAEQYF. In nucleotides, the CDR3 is TGTGCCAGCAGCTTAATGCTAGCGAGGGCCGAGCAGTACTTC.

The CDR3 region has the DNA TGTGCCAGCACCACCGTCTACAATGAGCAGTTCTTC. It encodes CASTTVYNEQFF. The chain carries TRBV28 and TRBJ2-1; D gene ambiguous. Germline CDR1 reads MDHEN; CDR2 reads SYDVKM. Between the trimmed V and J ends, which lost 7 bases and 3 bases, there was a span of 7 bases. This CDR3 has 12 amino acids.

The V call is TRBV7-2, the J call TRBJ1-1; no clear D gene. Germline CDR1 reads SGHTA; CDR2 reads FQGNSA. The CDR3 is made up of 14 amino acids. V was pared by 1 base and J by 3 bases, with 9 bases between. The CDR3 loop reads CASSLVAGDTEAFF. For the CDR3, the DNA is TGTGCCAGCAGCTTAGTCGCAGGAGACACTGAAGCTTTCTTT. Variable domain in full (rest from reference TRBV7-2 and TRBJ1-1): GAGVSQSPSNKVTEKGKDVELRCDPISGHTALYWYRQSLGQGLEFLIYFQGNSAPDKSGLPSDRFSAERTGGSVSTLTIQRTQQEDSAVYLCASSLVAGDTEAFFGQGTRLTVV.

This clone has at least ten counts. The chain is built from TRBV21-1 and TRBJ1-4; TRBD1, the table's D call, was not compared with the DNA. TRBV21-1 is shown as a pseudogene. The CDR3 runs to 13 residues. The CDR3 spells CASSRQQCEKLFF. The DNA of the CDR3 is TGTGCCAGCAGCCGACAACAGTGCGAAAAACTGTTTTTT.

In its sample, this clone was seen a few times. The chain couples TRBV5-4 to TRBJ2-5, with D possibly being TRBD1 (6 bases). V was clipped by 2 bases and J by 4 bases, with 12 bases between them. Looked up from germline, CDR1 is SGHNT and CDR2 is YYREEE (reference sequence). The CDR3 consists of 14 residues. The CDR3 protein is CASSLAGVSETQYF. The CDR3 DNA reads TGTGCCAGCAGCTTAGCAGGGGTCTCAGAGACCCAGTACTTC.

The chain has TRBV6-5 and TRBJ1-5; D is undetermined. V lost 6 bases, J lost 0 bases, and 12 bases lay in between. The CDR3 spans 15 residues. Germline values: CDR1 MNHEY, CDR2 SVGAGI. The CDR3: CASRVHHYSNQPQHF. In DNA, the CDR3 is TGTGCCAGCAGAGTACATCATTATAGCAATCAGCCCCAGCATTTT.

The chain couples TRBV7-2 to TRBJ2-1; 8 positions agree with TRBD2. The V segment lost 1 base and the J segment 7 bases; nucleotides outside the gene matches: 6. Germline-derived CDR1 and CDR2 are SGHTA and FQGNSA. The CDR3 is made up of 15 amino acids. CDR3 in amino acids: CASSLGGTRRNEQFF. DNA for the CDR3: TGTGCCAGCAGCTTAGGAGGGACTAGGAGAAATGAGCAGTTCTTC.

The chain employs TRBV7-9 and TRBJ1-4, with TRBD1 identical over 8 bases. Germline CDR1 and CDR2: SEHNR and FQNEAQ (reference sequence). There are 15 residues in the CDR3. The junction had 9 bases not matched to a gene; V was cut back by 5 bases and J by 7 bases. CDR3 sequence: CASSRVGQGSEKLFF. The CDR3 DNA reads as TGTGCCAGCAGCCGGGTTGGACAGGGAAGTGAAAAACTGTTTTTT.

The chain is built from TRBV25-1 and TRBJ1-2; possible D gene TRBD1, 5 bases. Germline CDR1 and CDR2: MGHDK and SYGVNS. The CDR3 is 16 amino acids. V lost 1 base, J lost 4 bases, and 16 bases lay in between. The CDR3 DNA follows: TGTGCCAGCAGTGAATCAAGGGACTCCTGGGCCTATGGCTACACCTTC. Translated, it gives CASSESRDSWAYGYTF.

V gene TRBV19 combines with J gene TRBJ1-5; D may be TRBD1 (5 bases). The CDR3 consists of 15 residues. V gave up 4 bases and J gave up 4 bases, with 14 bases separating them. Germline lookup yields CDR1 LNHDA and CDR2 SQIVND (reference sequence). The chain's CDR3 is CASSNGGTANQPQHF. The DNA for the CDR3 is TGTGCCAGTAGTAACGGGGGAACAGCAAATCAGCCCCAGCATTTT.